This T cell receptor (beta chain) originates from a study of vaccination and CD4 T cells after COVID-19. Looking at the study overall: Two mRNA vaccine doses were given, either BNT162b2 or mRNA-1273.

As to treatment: approximately 9-day PBMC culture with coronavirus spike peptide pools or control peptides (ViraFEST assay). The germline CDR1 and CDR2 sequences are SGHKS and YYEKEE (reference sequence). The CDR3 runs 14 residues. Cultured CD4+ T cell DNA was sequenced using the Oncomine TCR Beta short-read assay. TCRdb passed the PCR reads through MiXCR, listing each CDR3 protein once. This sample has under 15,000 distinct CDR3 sequences, with about 26% found just once. Of note for this clonotype: The antigen is undetermined. A read error may produce the germline difference seen at one junction end.

J is TRBJ1-5 and V is TRBV5-5; D ambiguous. This receptor was taken from a human donor with COVID-19. Sequencing was carried out using cultured CD4+ T cells from blood. In nucleotides, the CDR3 is TGTGCCAGCAGATTGGAGGCGGGAAATCAGCCCCAGCATTTT. This translates into CASRLEAGNQPQHF. The entire variable domain, with the rest obtained from reference TRBV5-5 and TRBJ1-5, is as follows: DAGVTQSPTHLIKTRGQQVTLRCSPISGHKSVSWYQQVLGQGPQFIFQYYEKEERGRGNFPDRFSARQFPNYSSELNVNALLLGDSALYLCASRLEAGNQPQHFGDGTRLSIL.